Listed here are 6 T cell receptor beta chains from one sample, sequenced in a study of cytomegalovirus exposure and HLA in healthy donors. The PCR had 60 Vbeta and 13 Jbeta primers. Produced via immunoSEQ multiplex PCR; TCRdb's table is partial and in-frame only. The sample holds about 120,000 clones, approximately 75% seen once. Specimen: PBMCs. All receptors derive from a man between 35 and 55 years old in good health and CMV-seronegative.

The chain recombines TRBV27 with TRBJ2-2; D remains unclear. With 2 bases removed from V and 5 bases from J, the gap between germline ends came to 3 bases. The CDR3 sequence is 12 residues long. Germline assignment: CDR1 MNHEY and CDR2 SMNVEV (reference sequence). The CDR3 here is CASSLQTGELFF. The DNA for the CDR3 is TGTGCCAGCAGTTTACAGACCGGGGAGCTGTTTTTT.

This chain joins TRBV19 and TRBJ1-5; a possible D gene is TRBD1 (6 bases). This CDR3 contains 14 residues. Germline CDR1 and CDR2: LNHDA and SQIVND (reference sequence). Trimming removed 6 bases at V and 6 bases at J, with 15 bases between. CDR3 sequence: CASSTTGSGQPQHF. The CDR3 coding sequence is TGTGCCAGTAGCACAACAGGGTCGGGTCAGCCCCAGCATTTT.

The CDR3 reads CASTQGGLAGQNEQFF. DNA of the CDR3: TGTGCCAGCACCCAGGGGGGACTAGCGGGCCAGAATGAGCAGTTCTTC. The chain joins TRBV28 to TRBJ2-1; TRBD2 agrees at 12 bases. The germline CDR1 and CDR2 sequences are MDHEN and SYDVKM. CDR3 length: 16 amino acids. V shed 7 bases and J 7 bases; nucleotides not matched to a gene: 11.

The chain recombines TRBV30 with TRBJ1-1, with TRBD1 matching 12 bases. V lost 2 bases and J lost 8; bases outside the gene matches: 3. There are 13 residues in the CDR3. The germline V gene encodes CDR1 GTSNPN and CDR2 SVGIG (reference sequence). This chain's CDR3 is CAWSPGTGGEAFF. The DNA of the CDR3 is TGTGCCTGGAGTCCCGGGACAGGGGGCGAAGCTTTCTTT. Filled out from reference TRBV30 and TRBJ1-1, the complete variable domain reads SQTIHQWPATLVQPVGSPLSLECTVEGTSNPNLYWYRQAAGRGLQLLFYSVGIGQISSEVPQNLSASRPQDRQFILSSKKLLLSDSGFYLCAWSPGTGGEAFFGQGTRLTVV.

The V gene is TRBV29-1, the J gene TRBJ2-1; TRBD2 agrees at 11 bases. This CDR3 is built from 12 residues. Germline CDR1 reads SQVTM; CDR2 reads ANQGSEA. Trimming took 3 bases from V and 15 from J; bases not matched to a gene: 7. CDR3 protein: CSVESSGGYLFF. The CDR3 DNA reads TGCAGCGTTGAGTCTAGCGGGGGGTATCTGTTCTTC.

The rearrangement links TRBV18 to TRBJ1-5; the D is unclear. The CDR3 extends over 15 amino acids. CDR1 KGHSH and CDR2 LQKENI come from the germline V gene. V lost 3 bases to trimming and J lost 4 bases, with 13 bases between them. This CDR3 is CASSPTGNENQPQHF. The CDR3 coding sequence is TGTGCCAGCTCACCTACGGGAAACGAGAATCAGCCCCAGCATTTT. Full variable domain (missing parts from reference TRBV18 and TRBJ1-5): NAGVMQNPRHLVRRRGQEARLRCSPMKGHSHVYWYRQLPEEGLKFMVYLQKENIIDESGMPKERFSAEFPKEGPSILRIQQVVRGDSAAYFCASSPTGNENQPQHFGDGTRLSIL.